This T cell receptor beta chain was recorded in a study of read filtering for tumor transcriptome and immune sequencing. Study details: By R-ISS, stages I, II and III held around 8, 15 and 7 patients. After DNase treatment, RNA was made into whole-transcriptome libraries.

This library used approximately 370 ng RNA and molecular barcoded adaptors spanning alpha/delta and beta/gamma chains. Via MiXCR, TCRdb re-called the reads, giving one row per CDR3 protein. The sample carries some 39,000 distinct CDR3 sequences, less than 15% recorded once. This clonotype was counted between two and nine times. Trimming at V came to 3 bases and at J to 2 bases, leaving 7 bases not matched to a gene. The CDR3 consists of 16 residues. CDR1 is SGHRS and CDR2 is YFSETQ in the germline V gene. The TCR originated in a donor aged 40 or over with multiple myeloma. The chain is built from TRBV5-1 and TRBJ2-2; TRBD1 matches 7 bases. The sample comprised a population of CD138-negative cells sorted from bone marrow. CDR3 sequence (DNA): TGCGCCAGCAGCTCAACGGACAGGAGAAACACCGGGGAGCTGTTTTTT. Translating gives CASSSTDRRNTGELFF.